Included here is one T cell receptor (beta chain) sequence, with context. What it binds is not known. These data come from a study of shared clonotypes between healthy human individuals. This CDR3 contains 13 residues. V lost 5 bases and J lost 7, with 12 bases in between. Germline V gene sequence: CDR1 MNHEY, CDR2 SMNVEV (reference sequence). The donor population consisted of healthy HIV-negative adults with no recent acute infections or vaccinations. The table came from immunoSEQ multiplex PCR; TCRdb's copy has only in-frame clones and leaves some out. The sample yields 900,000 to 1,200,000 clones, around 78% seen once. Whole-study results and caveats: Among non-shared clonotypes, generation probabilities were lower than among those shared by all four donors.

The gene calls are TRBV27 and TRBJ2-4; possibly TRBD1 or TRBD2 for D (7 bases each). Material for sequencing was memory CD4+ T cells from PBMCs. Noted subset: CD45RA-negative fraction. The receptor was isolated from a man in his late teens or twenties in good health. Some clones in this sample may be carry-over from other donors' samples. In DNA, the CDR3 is TGTGCCAGCAGTCGGCAGGGGGGGAACATTCAGTACTTC. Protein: CASSRQGGNIQYF.